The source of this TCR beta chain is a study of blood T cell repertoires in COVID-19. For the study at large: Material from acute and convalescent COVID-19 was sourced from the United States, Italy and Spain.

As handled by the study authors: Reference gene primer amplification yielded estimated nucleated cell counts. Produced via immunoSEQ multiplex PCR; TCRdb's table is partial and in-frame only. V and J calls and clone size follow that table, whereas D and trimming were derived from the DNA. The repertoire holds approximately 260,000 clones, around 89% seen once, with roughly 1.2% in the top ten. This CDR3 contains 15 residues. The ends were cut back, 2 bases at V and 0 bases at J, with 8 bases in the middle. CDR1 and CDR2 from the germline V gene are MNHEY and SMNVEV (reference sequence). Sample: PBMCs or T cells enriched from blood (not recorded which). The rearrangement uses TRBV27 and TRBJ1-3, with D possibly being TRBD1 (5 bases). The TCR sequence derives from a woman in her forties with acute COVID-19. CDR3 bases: TGTGCCAGCAGTTTAGCGGGGACCTCTGGAAACACCATATATTTT. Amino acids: CASSLAGTSGNTIYF.